Listed here is a single T cell receptor (beta chain). The germline gives CDR1 SGHRS, CDR2 YFSETQ. The CDR3 consists of 14 residues. Trimming took off 0 bases at V and 7 bases at J, with 13 bases between the two ends. This sample stems from a study of shared clonotypes between healthy human individuals. The genomic DNA of each subset was split evenly across several immunoSEQ plates. The repertoire was sequenced with immunoSEQ multiplex PCR; TCRdb's copy has only in-frame clones and lacks some. The repertoire has around 2.1 million clones, approximately 96% of them found once; the top ten carry roughly 0.13%.

The sequenced sample consisted of naive CD4+ T cells sorted from blood. Subset indicated: CD45RA+ positively selected. This TCR was sampled from a man aged 18 to 30 in good health. The rearrangement links TRBV5-1 to TRBJ1-1, with D possibly TRBD1 on 6 matching bases. This CDR3 reads CASSLVQGTGEAFF. The CDR3 nucleotides are TGCGCCAGCAGCTTGGTGCAGGGGACTGGTGAAGCTTTCTTT.